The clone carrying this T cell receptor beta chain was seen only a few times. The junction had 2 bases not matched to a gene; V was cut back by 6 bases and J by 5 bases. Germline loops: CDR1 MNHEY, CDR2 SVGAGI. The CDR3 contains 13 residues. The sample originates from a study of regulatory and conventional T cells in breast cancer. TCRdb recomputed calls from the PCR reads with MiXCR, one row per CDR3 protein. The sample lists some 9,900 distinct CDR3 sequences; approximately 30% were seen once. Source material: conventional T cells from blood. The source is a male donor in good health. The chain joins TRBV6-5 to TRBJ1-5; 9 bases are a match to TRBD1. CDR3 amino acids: CASSRDRDQPQHF. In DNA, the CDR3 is TGTGCCAGCAGCCGGGACAGGGATCAGCCCCAGCATTTT.